These 7 T cell receptor beta chains were sequenced from one sample in a study of blood T cells in healthy people across ages. The authors ran a second PCR of about 7 to 11 cycles using a sample-barcoded 5' primer and a J-beta primer mix. TCRdb analysed the 5' RACE reads with MiXCR anew, one entry per CDR3 protein. This table holds hundreds of thousands of distinct CDR3 sequences, around a quarter found once. In addition, the sample was reused for a study of T cells of mothers and their children.

The source material was blood. Receptors originate from a boy between 5 and 17 years old in good health.

This sequence joins TRBV20-1 and TRBJ1-2; D remains unclear. The CDR3 is 12 amino acids. In germline, CDR1 is DFQATT, CDR2 SNEGSKA (reference sequence). V gave up 5 bases and J gave up 5 bases, with 12 bases separating them. In DNA form, the CDR3 reads TGCAGTGCTGGACTTAAGGGTTATGGCTACACCTTC. It is translated as CSAGLKGYGYTF.

This clonotype was observed a few times. This chain links TRBV14 with TRBJ2-1; a weak D match, TRBD2 (7 bases). CDR3 length: 15 residues. Germline V lookup: CDR1 SGHDN, CDR2 FVKESK. V was cut by 3 bases and J by 8 bases, with 17 bases left in between. The DNA of the CDR3 is TGTGCCAGCAGCCATCTAGGGAGAGGGGGGGATGAGCAGTTCTTC. Translated: CASSHLGRGGDEQFF.

The rearrangement uses TRBV9 and TRBJ1-2; D uncertain. The CDR3 is made up of 13 amino acids. Germline-derived CDR1 and CDR2 are SGDLS and YYNGEE. V dropped 0 bases and J dropped 1 base, with 4 bases sitting between them. Here the CDR3 reads CASSVVVNYGYTF. In nucleotides, the CDR3 is TGTGCCAGCAGCGTAGTGGTTAACTATGGCTACACCTTC.

The chain uses TRBV10-3 and TRBJ2-1; no reliable D call. The V end was cut by 10 bases, the J end by 6 bases, with 7 bases between. This CDR3 is 10 amino acids long. Germline CDR1 reads ENHRY; CDR2 reads SYGVKD. The DNA of the CDR3 is TGTGCCACCTTAAGCAATGAGCAGTTCTTC. This codes for CATLSNEQFF.

A few counts support this clonotype. The gene calls are TRBV27 and TRBJ2-7, with D possibly matching TRBD1 (6 bases). This CDR3 comprises 12 residues. From germline, CDR1 is MNHEY and CDR2 SMNVEV (reference sequence). The V and J ends lost 4 bases and 6 bases respectively, with 10 bases between them. CDR3 sequence reads: CASSSTGFEQYF. The CDR3 DNA follows: TGTGCCAGCAGTTCAACAGGGTTCGAGCAGTACTTC.

In DNA, the CDR3 is TGTGCCAGCAGCCAGCCCGTGGGGCAGGGCGGCCCCTACGAGCAGTACTTC. Translating gives CASSQPVGQGGPYEQYF. The rearrangement joins TRBV4-2 to TRBJ2-7; perhaps TRBD1 as D (5 bases). This CDR3 spans 17 amino acids. Germline values: CDR1 LGHNA, CDR2 YNFKEQ. Trimming shortened V by 3 bases and J by 2 bases, and 20 bases separated the two germline ends.

This clonotype has a handful of counts. The rearrangement links TRBV25-1 to TRBJ2-1; TRBD2 aligns across 10 bases. The CDR3 spans 14 residues. Trimming removed 5 bases from V and 4 bases from J; junction bases left unmatched: 2. Germline assignment: CDR1 MGHDK and CDR2 SYGVNS. In DNA, the CDR3 is TGTGCCAGCAGTATAGCGGGAGGTTACAATGAGCAGTTCTTC. Translation gives CASSIAGGYNEQFF.